The source of this T cell receptor beta chain is a study of cytomegalovirus exposure and HLA in healthy donors. TCRdb's copy holds only in-frame clones and misses some; the assay was immunoSEQ multiplex PCR. The sample yields 200,000 to 250,000 clones, approximately 88% seen once. Separation from the approximately 720-subject first cohort characterized the roughly 120-subject validation cohort, to which the donors belonged. With 4 bases clipped from V and 6 bases from J, the junction kept 7 bases outside the gene matches. Per germline, CDR1 SNHLY and CDR2 FYNNEI. The CDR3 is made up of 15 amino acids.

The chain combines TRBV2 with TRBJ2-2; TRBD1 aligns across 8 bases. The sequence derives from a young woman in good health and CMV-seropositive. The sample consisted of PBMCs. The CDR3 protein is CASSVGYRGSGELFF. The CDR3 DNA reads TGTGCCAGCAGTGTTGGGTACAGGGGGTCCGGGGAGCTGTTTTTT.